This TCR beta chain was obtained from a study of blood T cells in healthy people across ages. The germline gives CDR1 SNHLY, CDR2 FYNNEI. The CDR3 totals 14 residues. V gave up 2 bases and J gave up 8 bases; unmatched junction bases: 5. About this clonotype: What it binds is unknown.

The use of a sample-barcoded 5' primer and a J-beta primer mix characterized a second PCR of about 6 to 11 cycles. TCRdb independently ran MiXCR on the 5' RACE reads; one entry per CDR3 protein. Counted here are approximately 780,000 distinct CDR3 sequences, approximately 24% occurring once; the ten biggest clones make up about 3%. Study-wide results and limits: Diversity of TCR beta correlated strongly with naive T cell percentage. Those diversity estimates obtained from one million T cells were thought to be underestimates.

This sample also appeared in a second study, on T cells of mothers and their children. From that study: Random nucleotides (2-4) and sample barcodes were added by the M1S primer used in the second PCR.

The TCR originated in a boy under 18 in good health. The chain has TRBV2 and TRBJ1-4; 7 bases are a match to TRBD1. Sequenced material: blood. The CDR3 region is CASSEFIRGEKLFF. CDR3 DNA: TGTGCCAGCAGTGAATTTATCAGGGGGGAAAAACTGTTTTTT.